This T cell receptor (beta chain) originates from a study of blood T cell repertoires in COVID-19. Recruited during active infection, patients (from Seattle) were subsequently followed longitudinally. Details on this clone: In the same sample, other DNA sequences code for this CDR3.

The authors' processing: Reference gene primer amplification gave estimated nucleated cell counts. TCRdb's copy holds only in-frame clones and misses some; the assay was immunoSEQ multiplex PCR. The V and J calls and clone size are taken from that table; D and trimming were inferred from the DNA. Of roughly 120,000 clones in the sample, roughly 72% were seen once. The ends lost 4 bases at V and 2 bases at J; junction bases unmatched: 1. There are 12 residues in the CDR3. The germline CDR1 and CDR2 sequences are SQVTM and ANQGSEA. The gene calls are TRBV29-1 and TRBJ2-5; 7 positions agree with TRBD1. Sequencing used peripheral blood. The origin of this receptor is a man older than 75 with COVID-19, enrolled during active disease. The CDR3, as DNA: TGCAGCGTTGCGACAGGGCAAGAGACCCAGTACTTC. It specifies CSVATGQETQYF.